This TCR beta chain originates from a study of blood T cells in healthy people across ages. Study-wide points: Greater diversity and more naive CD4+ cells were seen in long-lived donors than in aged donors. It was found that TCR beta diversity correlated strongly with the percentage of naive T cells. As age increased, TCR beta diversity per million T cells fell in a roughly linear fashion.

A word on this clonotype: Its antigen is not known. Sequence at one end of the junction differs from germline and may be a read error.

Using a J-beta primer mix together with a sample-barcoded 5' primer, a second PCR was run for roughly 7 to 11 cycles. TCRdb passed the 5' RACE reads through MiXCR, listing each CDR3 protein once. The sample comprises around 870,000 distinct CDR3 sequences, about 28% of which are singletons, and 17% rests with the top ten. Looked up from germline, CDR1 is SGHTA and CDR2 is FQGNSA. The CDR3 has 14 residues. Around 9.5 milliliters of peripheral blood were drawn from each donor. This chain joins TRBV7-2 and TRBJ2-5; 11 bases map to TRBD2. The sequence derives from an elderly woman in good health. The sample was blood. The CDR3 bases are TGTGCCAACAGCTTAGCGGGGGGGCGAGAGACCCAGTACTTC. Residues: CANSLAGGRETQYF.